The entry that follows covers one T cell receptor beta chain sequence. The V gene end was trimmed by 3 bases and the J gene end by 6 bases; junction bases not matched to a gene: 10. The length of the CDR3 is 16 residues. Germline lookup yields CDR1 KGHSH and CDR2 LQKENI. The authors' processing: Estimation of nucleated cell counts relied on the amplification of reference gene primers. The method was immunoSEQ multiplex PCR; TCRdb's version includes in-frame clones alone and lacks a portion of them. That table gives V, J and clone size, and the DNA gave D and trimming. The table lists over 50,000 clones, about 86% of them singletons. These data come from a study of blood T cell repertoires in COVID-19. Study-wide background: COVID-19 samples collected from the United States, Italy and Spain covered acute and convalescent phases. PBMCs, B-cell-depleted T cells, or T cells provided the cDNA or gDNA that made up the material.

V and J are TRBV18 and TRBJ2-1; 8 nucleotides align to TRBD1. The sequence was collected from a man aged 65 to 85 with active COVID-19. Specimen: peripheral blood. CDR3 sequence: CASSPPGDRTSNEQFF. The CDR3, as DNA: TGTGCCAGCTCACCTCCTGGGGACAGGACCTCCAATGAGCAGTTCTTC.